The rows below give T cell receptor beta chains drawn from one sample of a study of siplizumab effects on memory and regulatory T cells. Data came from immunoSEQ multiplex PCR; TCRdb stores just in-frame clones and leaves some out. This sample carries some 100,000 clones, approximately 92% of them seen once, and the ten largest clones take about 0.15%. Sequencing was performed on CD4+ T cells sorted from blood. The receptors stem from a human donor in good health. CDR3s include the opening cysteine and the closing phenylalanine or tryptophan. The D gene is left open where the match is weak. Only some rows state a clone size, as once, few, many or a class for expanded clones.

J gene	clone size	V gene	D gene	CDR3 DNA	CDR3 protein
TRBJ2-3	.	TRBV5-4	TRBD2	TGTGCCAGCAGATTAGCGGGGGGGCCTTTAGATACGCAGTATTTT	CASRLAGGPLDTQYF
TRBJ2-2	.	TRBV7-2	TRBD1	TGTGCCAGCAGCTTAGTACCGGGACAGCCCCGGGCCGGGGAGCTGTTTTTT	CASSLVPGQPRAGELFF
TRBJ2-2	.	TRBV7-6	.	TGTGCCAGCAGCTTTATTCAGGGGAGGGAGCTGTTTTTT	CASSFIQGRELFF
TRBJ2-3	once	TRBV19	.	TGTGCCAGTAGTATTCGGGATACGCAGTATTTT	CASSIRDTQYF
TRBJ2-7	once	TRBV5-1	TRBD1	TGCGCCAGCAGCTTGGGACAGGGGGGCGAGCAGTACTTC	CASSLGQGGEQYF
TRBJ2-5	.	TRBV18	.	TGTGCCAGCTCATCCTCAGGGAACCAAGAGACCCAGTACTTC	CASSSSGNQETQYF
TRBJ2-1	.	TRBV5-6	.	TGTGCCAGCAGCTTGAGTAACAGCTACAATGAGCAGTTCTTC	CASSLSNSYNEQFF
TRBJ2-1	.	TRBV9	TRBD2	TGTGCCAGCAGCGCCTCCGCCCATAGCGGGGGGGCCGAGGAGCAGTTCTTC	CASSASAHSGGAEEQFF
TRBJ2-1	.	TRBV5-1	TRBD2	TGCGCCAGCAGCATCGGGACTAGCGTTGAGCAGTTCTTC	CASSIGTSVEQFF
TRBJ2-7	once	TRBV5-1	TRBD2	TGCGCCAGCAGCTCTAGCGGGGCTCGGTACGAGCAGTACTTC	CASSSSGARYEQYF
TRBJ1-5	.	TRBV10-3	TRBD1	TGTGCCATCGGAGCCGGGACAGGGTCTGAGAGACAGCCCCAGCATTTT	CAIGAGTGSERQPQHF
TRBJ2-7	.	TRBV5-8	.	TGTGCCAGCAGCTCCCCTCCGGGGGCTCACGAGCAGTACTTC	CASSSPPGAHEQYF
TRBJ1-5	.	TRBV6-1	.	TGTGCCAGCAGTAGAGGATTCAATCAGCCCCAGCATTTT	CASSRGFNQPQHF
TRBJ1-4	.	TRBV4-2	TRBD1	TGTGCCAGCAGCCAAGATAGGGGGCCGCCTAATGAAAAACTGTTTTTT	CASSQDRGPPNEKLFF
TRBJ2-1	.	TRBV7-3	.	TGTGCCAGCAGCTTGCAGCCTAACTCCTACAATGAGCAGTTCTTC	CASSLQPNSYNEQFF
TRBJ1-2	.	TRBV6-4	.	TGTGCCAGCAGTGAAAAGTGGGGGTACTATGGCTACACCTTC	CASSEKWGYYGYTF